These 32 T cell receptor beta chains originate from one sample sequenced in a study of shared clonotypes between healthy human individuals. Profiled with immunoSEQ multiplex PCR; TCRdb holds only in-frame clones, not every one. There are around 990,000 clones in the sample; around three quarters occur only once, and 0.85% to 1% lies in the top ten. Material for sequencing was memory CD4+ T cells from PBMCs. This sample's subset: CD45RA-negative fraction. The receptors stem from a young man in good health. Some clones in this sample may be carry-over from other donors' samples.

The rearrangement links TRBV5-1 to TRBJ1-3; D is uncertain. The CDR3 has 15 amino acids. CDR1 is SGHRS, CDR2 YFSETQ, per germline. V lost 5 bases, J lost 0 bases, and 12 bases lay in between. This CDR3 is CASRPRDRSGNTIYF. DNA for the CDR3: TGCGCCAGCAGGCCTCGGGATCGCTCTGGAAACACCATATATTTT.

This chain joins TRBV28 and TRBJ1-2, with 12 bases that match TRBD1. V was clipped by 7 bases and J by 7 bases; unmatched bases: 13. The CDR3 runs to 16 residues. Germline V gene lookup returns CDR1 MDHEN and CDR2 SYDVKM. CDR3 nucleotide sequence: TGTGCCAGCACACCCCCGGGACAGGGGGCGATGGCTGGCTACACCTTC. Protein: CASTPPGQGAMAGYTF.

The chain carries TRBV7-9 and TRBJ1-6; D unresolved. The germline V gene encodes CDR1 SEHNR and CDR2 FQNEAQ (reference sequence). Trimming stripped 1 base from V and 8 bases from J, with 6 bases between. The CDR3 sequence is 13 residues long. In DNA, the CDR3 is TGTGCCAGCAGCTTAGACAGTTATTCACCCCTCCACTTT. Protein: CASSLDSYSPLHF.

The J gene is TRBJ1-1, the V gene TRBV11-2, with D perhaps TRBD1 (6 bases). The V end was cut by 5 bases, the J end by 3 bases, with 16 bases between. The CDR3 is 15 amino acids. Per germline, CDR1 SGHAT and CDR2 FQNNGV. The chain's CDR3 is CASSPPDRFDTEAFF. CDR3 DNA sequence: TGTGCCAGCAGCCCCCCGGACAGATTCGACACTGAAGCTTTCTTT.

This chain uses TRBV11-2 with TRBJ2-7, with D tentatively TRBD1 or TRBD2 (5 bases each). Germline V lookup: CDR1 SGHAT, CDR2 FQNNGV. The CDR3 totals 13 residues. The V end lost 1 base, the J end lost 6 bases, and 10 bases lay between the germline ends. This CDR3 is CASSLGSGTEQYF. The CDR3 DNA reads TGTGCCAGCAGCTTAGGATCAGGGACCGAGCAGTACTTC. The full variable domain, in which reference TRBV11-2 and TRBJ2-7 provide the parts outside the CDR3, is EAGVAQSPRYKIIEKRQSVAFWCNPISGHATLYWYQQILGQGPKLLIQFQNNGVVDDSQLPKDRFSAERLKGVDSTLKIQPAKLEDSAVYLCASSLGSGTEQYFGPGTRLTVT.

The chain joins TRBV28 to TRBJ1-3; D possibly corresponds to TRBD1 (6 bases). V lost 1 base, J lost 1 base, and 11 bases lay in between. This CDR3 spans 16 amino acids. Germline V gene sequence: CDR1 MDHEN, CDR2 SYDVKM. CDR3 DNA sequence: TGTGCCAGCAGTTTATTCAGGGGAAGATCTGGAAACACCATATATTTT. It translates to CASSLFRGRSGNTIYF.

CDR3 in DNA: TGTGCCAGCAGCCCGAGGGGCGGGAGTCAGACCCAGTACTTC. Encoded protein: CASSPRGGSQTQYF. This chain joins TRBV7-3 and TRBJ2-5, with 7 positions matching TRBD2. V shed 5 bases and J 6 bases; nucleotides not matched to a gene: 9. Germline loops: CDR1 SGHTA, CDR2 FQGTGA. The CDR3 runs 14 residues.

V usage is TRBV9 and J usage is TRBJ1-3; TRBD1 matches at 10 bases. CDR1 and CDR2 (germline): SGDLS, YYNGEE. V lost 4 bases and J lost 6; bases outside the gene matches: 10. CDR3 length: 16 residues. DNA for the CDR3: TGTGCCAGCAGCCTAGGACAGGGGGACGGATTAAACACCATATATTTT. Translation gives CASSLGQGDGLNTIYF.

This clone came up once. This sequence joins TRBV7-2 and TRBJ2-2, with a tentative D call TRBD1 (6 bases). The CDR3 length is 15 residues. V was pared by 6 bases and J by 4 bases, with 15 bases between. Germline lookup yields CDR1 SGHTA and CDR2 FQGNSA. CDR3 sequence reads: CASRPTGFSTGELFF. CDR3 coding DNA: TGTGCCAGCAGACCTACAGGGTTCAGCACCGGGGAGCTGTTTTTT.

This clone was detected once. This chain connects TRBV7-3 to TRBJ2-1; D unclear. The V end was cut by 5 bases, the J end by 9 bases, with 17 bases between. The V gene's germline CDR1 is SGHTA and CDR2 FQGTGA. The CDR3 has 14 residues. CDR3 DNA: TGTGCCAGCAGCCATTCGTCGGGCCCCGGTGAGCAGTTCTTC. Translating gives CASSHSSGPGEQFF.

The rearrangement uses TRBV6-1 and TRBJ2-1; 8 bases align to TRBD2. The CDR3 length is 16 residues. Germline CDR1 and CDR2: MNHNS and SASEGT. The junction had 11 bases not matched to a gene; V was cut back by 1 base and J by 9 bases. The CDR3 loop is CASSEEGTSGLVEQFF. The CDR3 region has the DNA TGTGCCAGCAGTGAAGAAGGAACTAGCGGACTAGTTGAGCAGTTCTTC.

The CDR3: CASSLDLPEKLFF. DNA of the CDR3: TGCGCCAGCAGCTTGGACCTCCCGGAAAAACTGTTTTTT. The chain is built from TRBV5-1 and TRBJ1-4, with D unresolved. This CDR3 comprises 13 residues. The V end was cut by 0 bases, the J end by 8 bases, with 8 bases between. Looked up from germline, CDR1 is SGHRS and CDR2 is YFSETQ.

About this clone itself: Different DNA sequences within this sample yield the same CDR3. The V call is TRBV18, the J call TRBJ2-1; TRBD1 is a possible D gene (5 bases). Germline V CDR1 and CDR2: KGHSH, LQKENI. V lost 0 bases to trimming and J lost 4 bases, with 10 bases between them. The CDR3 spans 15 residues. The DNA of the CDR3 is TGTGCCAGCTCACCACCGGCTCAGGGTTACAATGAGCAGTTCTTC. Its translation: CASSPPAQGYNEQFF.

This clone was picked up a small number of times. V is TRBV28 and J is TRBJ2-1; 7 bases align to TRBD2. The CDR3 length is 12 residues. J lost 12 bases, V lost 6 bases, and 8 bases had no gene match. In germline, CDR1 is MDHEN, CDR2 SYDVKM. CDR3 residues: CASRQPTSSQFF. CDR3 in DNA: TGTGCCAGCAGGCAACCGACTAGCTCGCAGTTCTTC.

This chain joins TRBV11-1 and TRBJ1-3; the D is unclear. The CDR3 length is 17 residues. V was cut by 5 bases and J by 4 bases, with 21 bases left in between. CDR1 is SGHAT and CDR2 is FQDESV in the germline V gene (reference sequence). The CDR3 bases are TGTGCCAGCAGCATAGACGAGGGCGCGGTCGTCGGAAACACCATATATTTT. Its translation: CASSIDEGAVVGNTIYF.

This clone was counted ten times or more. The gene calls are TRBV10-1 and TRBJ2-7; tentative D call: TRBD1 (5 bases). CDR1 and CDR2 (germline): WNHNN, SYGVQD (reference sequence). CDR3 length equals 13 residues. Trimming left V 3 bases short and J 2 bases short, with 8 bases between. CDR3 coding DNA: TGCGCCAGCAGTGAATCAGGGCCCTACGAGCAGTACTTC. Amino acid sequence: CASSESGPYEQYF.

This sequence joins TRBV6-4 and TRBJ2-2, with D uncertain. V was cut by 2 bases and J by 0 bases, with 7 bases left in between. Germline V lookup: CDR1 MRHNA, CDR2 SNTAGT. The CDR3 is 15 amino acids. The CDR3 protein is CASSDGESNTGELFF. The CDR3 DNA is TGTGCCAGCAGTGACGGGGAATCGAACACCGGGGAGCTGTTTTTT.

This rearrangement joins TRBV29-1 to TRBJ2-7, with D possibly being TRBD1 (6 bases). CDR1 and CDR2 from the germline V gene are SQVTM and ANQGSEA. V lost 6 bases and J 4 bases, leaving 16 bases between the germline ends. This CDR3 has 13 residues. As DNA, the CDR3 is TGCAGCGTCCGGACAGTTTTGGGTTACGAGCAGTACTTC. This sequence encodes CSVRTVLGYEQYF.

CDR3: CASSQVAGLAWGEQFF. CDR3 sequence (DNA): TGCGCCAGCAGCCAAGTTGCGGGACTAGCGTGGGGTGAGCAGTTCTTC. J is TRBJ2-1 and V is TRBV4-1, with TRBD2 matching 10 bases. Looked up from germline, CDR1 is MGHRA and CDR2 is YSYEKL. This CDR3 has 16 amino acids. The junction had 9 bases not matched to a gene; V was cut back by 1 base and J by 9 bases.

The CDR3 DNA sequence: TGTGCCAGCAGCTGGGGGGCAGCGGGGCGGACAGATACGCAGTATTTT. Its protein product is CASSWGAAGRTDTQYF. The gene calls are TRBV7-2 and TRBJ2-3; the D gene is possibly TRBD2 (7 bases). CDR3 length: 16 amino acids. Germline CDR1 is SGHTA and CDR2 is FQGNSA. Between the trimmed V and J ends, which lost 4 bases and 3 bases, there was a span of 17 bases.

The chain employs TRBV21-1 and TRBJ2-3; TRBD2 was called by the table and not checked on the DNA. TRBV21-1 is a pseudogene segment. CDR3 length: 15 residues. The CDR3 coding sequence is TGTGCCAGCAGCAAGAGGACTAGCGGCACAGATACGCAGTATTTT. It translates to CASSKRTSGTDTQYF.

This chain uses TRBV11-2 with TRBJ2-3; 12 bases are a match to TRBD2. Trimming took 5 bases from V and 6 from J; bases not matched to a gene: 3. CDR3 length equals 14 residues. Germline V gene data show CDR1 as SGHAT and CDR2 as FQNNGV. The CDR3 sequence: CASSPGTSGDTQYF. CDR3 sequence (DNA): TGTGCCAGCAGCCCGGGGACTAGCGGGGATACGCAGTATTTT.

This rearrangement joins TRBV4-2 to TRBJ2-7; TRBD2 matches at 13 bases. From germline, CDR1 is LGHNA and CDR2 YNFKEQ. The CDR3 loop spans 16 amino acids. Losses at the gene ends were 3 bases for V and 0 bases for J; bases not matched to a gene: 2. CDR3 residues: CASSQGLAGISYEQYF. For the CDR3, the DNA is TGTGCCAGCAGCCAGGGACTAGCGGGAATCTCCTACGAGCAGTACTTC.

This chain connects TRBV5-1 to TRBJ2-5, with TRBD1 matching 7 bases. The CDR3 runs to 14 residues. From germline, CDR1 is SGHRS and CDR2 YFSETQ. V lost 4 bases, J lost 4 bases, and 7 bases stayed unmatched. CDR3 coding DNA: TGCGCCAGCAGCACTCCGACAGGGCTAGAGACCCAGTACTTC. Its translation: CASSTPTGLETQYF.

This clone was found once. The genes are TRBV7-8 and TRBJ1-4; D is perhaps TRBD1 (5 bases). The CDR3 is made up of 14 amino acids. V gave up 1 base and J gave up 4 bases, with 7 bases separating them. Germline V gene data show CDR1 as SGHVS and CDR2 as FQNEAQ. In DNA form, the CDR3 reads TGTGCCAGCAGCTTAGGAGGGGTTAATGAAAAACTGTTTTTT. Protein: CASSLGGVNEKLFF. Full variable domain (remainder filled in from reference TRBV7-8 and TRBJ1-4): GAGVSQSPRYKVAKRGQDVALRCDPISGHVSLFWYQQALGQGPEFLTYFQNEAQLDKSGLPSDRFFAERPEGSVSTLKIQRTQQEDSAVYLCASSLGGVNEKLFFGSGTQLSVL.

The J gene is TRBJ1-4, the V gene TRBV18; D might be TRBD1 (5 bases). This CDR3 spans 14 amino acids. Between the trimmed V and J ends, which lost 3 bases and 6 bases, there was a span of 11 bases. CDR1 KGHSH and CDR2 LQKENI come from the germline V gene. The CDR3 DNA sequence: TGTGCCAGCTCACCGAGTCGGGGCTATGAAAAACTGTTTTTT. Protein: CASSPSRGYEKLFF.

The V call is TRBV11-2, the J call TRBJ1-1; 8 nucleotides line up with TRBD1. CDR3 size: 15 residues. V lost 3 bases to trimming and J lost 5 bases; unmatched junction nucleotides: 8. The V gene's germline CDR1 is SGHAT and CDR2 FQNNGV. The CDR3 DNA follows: TGTGCCAGCAGCTTTAAGACAGGGGCCCAGACTGAAGCTTTCTTT. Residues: CASSFKTGAQTEAFF.

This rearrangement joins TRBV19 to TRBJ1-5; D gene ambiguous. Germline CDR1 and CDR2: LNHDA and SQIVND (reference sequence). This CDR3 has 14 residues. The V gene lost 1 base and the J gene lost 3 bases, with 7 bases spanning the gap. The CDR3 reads CASSIGRVNQPQHF. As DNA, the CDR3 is TGTGCCAGTAGTATAGGGAGGGTCAATCAGCCCCAGCATTTT.

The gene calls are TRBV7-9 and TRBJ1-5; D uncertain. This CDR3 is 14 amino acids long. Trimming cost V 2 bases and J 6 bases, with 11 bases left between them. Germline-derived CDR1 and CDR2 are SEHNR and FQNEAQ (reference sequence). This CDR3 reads CASSLNGETQPQHF. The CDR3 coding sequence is TGTGCCAGCAGCTTAAACGGGGAGACTCAGCCCCAGCATTTT.

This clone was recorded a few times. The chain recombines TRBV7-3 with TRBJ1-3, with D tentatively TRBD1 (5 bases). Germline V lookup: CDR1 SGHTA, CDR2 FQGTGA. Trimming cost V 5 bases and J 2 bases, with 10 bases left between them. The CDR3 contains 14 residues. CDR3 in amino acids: CASSPGGAGNTIYF. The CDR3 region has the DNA TGTGCCAGCAGCCCGGGGGGTGCTGGAAACACCATATATTTT.

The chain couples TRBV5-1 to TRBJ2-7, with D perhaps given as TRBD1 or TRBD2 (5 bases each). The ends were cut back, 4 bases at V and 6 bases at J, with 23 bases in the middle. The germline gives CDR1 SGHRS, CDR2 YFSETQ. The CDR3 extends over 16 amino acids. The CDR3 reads CASSQTPQAVGGEQYF. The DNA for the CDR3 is TGCGCCAGCAGCCAGACGCCACAGGCCGTCGGAGGCGAGCAGTACTTC.

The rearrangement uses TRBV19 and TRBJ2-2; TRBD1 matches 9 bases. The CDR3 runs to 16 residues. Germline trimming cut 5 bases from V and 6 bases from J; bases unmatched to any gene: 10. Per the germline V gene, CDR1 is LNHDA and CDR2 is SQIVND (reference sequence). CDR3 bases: TGTGCCAGTAGTGCCCGTCATGGACAGGGGCCCGGGGAGCTGTTTTTT. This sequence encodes CASSARHGQGPGELFF.